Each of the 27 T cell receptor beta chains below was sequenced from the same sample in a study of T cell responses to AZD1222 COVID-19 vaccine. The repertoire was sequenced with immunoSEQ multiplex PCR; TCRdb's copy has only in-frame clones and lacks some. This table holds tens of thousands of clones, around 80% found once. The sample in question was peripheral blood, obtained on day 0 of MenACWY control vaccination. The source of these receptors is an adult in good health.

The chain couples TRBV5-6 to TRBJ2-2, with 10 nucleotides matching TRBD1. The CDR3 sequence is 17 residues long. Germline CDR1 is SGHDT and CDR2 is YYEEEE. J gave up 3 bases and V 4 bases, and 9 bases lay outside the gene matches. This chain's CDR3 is CASSAGTGEMDTGELFF. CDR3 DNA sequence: TGTGCCAGCAGCGCCGGGACAGGGGAGATGGACACCGGGGAGCTGTTTTTT.

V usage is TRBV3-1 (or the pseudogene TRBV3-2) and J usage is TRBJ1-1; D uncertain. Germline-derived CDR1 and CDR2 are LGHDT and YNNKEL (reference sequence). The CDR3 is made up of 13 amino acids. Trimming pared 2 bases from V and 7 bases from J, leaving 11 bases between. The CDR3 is CASSQRPRSEAFF. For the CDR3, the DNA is TGTGCCAGCAGCCAACGTCCCAGGAGTGAAGCTTTCTTT.

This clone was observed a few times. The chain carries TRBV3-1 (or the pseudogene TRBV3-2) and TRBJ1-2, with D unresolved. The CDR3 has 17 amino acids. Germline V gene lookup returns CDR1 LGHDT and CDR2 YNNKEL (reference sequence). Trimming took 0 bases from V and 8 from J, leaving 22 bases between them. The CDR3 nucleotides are TGTGCCAGCAGCCAAGATAGCGGGTACAGAAGGGCAGAAGGCTACACCTTC. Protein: CASSQDSGYRRAEGYTF.

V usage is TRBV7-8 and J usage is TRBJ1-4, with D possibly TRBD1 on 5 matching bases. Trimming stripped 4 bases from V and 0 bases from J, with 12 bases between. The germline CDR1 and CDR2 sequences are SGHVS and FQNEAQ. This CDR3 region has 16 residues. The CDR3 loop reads CASSSGQRATNEKLFF. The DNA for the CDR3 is TGTGCCAGCAGCTCAGGGCAGCGTGCAACTAATGAAAAACTGTTTTTT.

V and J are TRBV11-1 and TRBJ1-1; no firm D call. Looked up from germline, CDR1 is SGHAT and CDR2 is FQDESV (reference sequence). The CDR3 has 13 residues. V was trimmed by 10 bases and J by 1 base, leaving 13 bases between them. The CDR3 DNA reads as TGTGCCATCCAACCCCGGTGGAACACTGAAGCTTTCTTT. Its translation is CAIQPRWNTEAFF.

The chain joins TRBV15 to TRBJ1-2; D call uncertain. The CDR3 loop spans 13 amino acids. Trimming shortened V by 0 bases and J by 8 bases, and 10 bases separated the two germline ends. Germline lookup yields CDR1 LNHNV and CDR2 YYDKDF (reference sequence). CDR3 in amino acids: CATSRERLGGYTF. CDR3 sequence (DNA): TGTGCCACCAGCAGAGAAAGACTGGGGGGCTACACCTTC.

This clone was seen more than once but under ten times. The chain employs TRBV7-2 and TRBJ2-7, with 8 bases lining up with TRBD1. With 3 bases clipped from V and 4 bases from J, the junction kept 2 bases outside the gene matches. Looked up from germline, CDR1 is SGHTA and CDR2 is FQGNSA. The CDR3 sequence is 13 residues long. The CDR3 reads CASSFGTGYEQYV. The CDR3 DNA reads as TGTGCCAGCAGCTTCGGGACAGGATACGAGCAGTACGTC.

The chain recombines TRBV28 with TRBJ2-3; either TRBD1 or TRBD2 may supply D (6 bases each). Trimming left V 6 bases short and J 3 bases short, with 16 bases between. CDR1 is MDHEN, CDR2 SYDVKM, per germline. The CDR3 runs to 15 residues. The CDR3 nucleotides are TGTGCCAGCAGAAGCAGGAGGGGGAGGACAGATACGCAGTATTTT. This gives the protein CASRSRRGRTDTQYF. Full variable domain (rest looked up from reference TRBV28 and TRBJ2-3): DVKVTQSSRYLVKRTGEKVFLECVQDMDHENMFWYRQDPGLGLRLIYFSYDVKMKEKGDIPEGYSVSREKKERFSLILESASTNQTSMYLCASRSRRGRTDTQYFGPGTRLTVL.

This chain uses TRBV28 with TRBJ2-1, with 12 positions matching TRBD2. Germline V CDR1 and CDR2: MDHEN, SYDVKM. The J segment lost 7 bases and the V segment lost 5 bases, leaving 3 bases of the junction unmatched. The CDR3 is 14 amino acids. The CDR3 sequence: CASSRTSGVNEQFF. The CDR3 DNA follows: TGTGCCAGCAGTAGGACTAGCGGGGTTAATGAGCAGTTCTTC.

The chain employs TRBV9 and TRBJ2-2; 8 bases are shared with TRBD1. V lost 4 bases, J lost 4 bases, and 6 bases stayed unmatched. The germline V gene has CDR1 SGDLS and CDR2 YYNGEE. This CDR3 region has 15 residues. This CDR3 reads CASSRQGAGTGELFF. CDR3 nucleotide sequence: TGTGCCAGCAGCCGTCAGGGGGCAGGCACCGGGGAGCTGTTTTTT.

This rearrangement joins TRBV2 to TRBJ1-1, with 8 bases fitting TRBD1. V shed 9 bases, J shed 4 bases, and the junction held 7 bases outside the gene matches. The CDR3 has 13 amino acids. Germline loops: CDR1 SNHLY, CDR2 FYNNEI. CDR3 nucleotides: TGTGCCAGTGGTAGACAGGGGAGCACTGAAGCTTTCTTT. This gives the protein CASGRQGSTEAFF.

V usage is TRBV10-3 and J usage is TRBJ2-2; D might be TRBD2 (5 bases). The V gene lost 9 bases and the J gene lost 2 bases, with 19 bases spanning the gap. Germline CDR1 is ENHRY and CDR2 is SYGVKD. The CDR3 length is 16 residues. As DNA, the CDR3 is TGTGCCATTCTTGCCTCTGAGACGGGAAACACCGGGGAGCTGTTTTTT. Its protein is CAILASETGNTGELFF.

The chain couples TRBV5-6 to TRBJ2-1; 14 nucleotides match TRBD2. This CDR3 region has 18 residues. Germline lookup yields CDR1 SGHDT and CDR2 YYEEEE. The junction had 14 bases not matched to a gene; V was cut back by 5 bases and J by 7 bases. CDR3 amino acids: CASRQTPGLAGEWNEQFF. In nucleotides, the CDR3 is TGTGCCAGCAGGCAAACTCCGGGACTAGCGGGAGAGTGGAATGAGCAGTTCTTC.

CDR3 protein: CASSLTTGGPGNTIYF. In DNA form, the CDR3 reads TGTGCCAGCAGCCTTACGACAGGGGGACCTGGAAACACCATATATTTT. This chain uses TRBV7-2 with TRBJ1-3; 9 nucleotides align to TRBD1. Germline lookup yields CDR1 SGHTA and CDR2 FQGNSA. V lost 5 bases, J lost 2 bases, and 7 bases stayed unmatched. This CDR3 comprises 16 residues.

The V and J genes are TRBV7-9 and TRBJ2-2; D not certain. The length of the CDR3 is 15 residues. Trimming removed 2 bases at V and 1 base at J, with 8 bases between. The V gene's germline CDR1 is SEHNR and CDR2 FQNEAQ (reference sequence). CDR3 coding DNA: TGTGCCAGCAGCTTACCGGAAGGGAACACCGGGGAGCTGTTTTTT. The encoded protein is CASSLPEGNTGELFF.

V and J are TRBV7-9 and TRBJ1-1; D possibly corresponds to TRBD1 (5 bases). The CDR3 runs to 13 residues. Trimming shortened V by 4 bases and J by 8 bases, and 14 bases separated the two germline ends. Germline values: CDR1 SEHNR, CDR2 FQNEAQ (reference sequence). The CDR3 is CASSSWKGEEAFF. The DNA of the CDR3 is TGTGCCAGCAGCTCATGGAAAGGGGAAGAAGCTTTCTTT.

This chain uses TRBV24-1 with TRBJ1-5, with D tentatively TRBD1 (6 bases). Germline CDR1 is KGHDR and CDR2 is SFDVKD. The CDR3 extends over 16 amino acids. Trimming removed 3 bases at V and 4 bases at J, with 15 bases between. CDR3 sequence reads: CATSDPRGAGNQPQHF. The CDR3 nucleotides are TGTGCCACCAGTGATCCTCGGGGGGCCGGTAATCAGCCCCAGCATTTT.

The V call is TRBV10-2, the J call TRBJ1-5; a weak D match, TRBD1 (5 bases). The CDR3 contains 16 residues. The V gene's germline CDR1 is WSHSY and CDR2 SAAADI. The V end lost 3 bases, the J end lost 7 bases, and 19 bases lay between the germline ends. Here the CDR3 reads CASSDRQGGNVQPQHF. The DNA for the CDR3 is TGCGCCAGCAGTGATAGGCAGGGAGGGAATGTGCAGCCCCAGCATTTT.

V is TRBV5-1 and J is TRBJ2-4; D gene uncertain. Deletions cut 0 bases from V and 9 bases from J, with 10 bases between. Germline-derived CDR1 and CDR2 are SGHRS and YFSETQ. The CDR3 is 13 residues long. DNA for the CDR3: TGCGCCAGCAGCTTGGACAGAATTAGCATTCAGTACTTC. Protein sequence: CASSLDRISIQYF. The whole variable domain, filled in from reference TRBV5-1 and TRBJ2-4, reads KAGVTQTPRYLIKTRGQQVTLSCSPISGHRSVSWYQQTPGQGLQFLFEYFSETQRNKGNFPGRFSGRQFSNSRSEMNVSTLELGDSALYLCASSLDRISIQYFGAGTRLSVL.

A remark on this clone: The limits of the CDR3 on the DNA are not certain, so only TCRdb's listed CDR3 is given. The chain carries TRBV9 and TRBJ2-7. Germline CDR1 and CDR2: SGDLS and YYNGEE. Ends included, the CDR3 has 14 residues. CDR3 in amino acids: CASSVAPGAVEEYF.

DNA for the CDR3: TGTGCCAGCTCACCGGTTGGGACTGAAGCTTTCTTT. Translated: CASSPVGTEAFF. The rearrangement joins TRBV18 to TRBJ1-1; no definite D call. V gave up 3 bases and J gave up 5 bases, with 7 bases separating them. The CDR3 loop spans 12 amino acids. Germline CDR1 is KGHSH and CDR2 is LQKENI.

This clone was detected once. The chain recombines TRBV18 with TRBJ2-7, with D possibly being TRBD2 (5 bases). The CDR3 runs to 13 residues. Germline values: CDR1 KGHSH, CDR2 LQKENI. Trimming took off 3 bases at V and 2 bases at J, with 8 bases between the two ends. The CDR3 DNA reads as TGTGCCAGCTCACCGGGAGTGACCTACGAGCAGTACTTC. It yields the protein CASSPGVTYEQYF.

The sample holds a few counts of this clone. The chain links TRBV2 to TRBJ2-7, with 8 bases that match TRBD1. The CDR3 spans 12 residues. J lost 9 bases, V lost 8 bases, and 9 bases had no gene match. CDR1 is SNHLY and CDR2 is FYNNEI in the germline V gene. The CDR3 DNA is TGTGCCAGCGGACAGGGTACTACGTGGCAGTACGTC. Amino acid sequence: CASGQGTTWQYV.

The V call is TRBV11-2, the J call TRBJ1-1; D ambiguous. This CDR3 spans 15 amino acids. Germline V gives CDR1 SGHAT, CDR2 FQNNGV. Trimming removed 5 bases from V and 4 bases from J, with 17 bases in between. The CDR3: CASSAQTESGTEAFF. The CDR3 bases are TGTGCCAGCAGCGCCCAAACAGAGTCGGGCACTGAAGCTTTCTTT.

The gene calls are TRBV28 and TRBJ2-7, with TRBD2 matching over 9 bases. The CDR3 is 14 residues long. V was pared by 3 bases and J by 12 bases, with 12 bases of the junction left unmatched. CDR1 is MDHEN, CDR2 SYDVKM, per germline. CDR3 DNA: TGTGCCAGCAGTTTGGGACTAGCATCCCCCGGTAGGTACTTC. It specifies CASSLGLASPGRYF.

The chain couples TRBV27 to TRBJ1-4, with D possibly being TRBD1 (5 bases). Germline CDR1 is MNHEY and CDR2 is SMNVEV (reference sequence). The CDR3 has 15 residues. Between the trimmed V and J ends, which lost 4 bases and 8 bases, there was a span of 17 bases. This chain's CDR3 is CASSSSGLVGEKLFF. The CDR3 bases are TGTGCCAGCAGTTCGTCAGGGCTGGTTGGGGAAAAACTGTTTTTT. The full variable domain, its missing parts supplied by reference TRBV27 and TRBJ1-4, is EAQVTQNPRYLITVTGKKLTVTCSQNMNHEYMSWYRQDPGLGLRQIYYSMNVEVTDKGDVPEGYKVSRKEKRNFPLILESPSPNQTSLYFCASSSSGLVGEKLFFGSGTQLSVL.

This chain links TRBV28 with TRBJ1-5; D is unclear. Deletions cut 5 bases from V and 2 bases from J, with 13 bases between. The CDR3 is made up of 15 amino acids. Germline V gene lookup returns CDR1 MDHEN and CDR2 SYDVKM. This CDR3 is CASSLGSSGNQPQHF. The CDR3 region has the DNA TGTGCCAGCAGTCTCGGCAGTTCGGGCAATCAGCCCCAGCATTTT.